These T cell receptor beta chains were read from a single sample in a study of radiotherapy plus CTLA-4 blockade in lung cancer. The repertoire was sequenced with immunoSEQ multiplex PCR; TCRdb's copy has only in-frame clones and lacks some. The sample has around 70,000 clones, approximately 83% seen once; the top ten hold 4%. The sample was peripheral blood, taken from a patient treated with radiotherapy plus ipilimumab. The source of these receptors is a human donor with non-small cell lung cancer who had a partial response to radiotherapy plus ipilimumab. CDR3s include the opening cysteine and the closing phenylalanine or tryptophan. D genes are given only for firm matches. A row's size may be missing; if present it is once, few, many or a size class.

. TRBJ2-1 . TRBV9 CASSPGTYNQHNEQFF TGTGCCAGCAGCCCGGGGACTTACAATCAGCACAATGAGCAGTTCTTC
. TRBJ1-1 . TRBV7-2 CASSAVWSAEAFF TGTGCCAGCAGCGCCGTCTGGAGCGCTGAAGCTTTCTTT
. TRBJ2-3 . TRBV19 CASSIRTYGTQYF TGTGCCAGTAGTATAAGGACTTACGGTACGCAGTATTTT
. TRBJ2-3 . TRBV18 CASSEGGDTQYF TGTGCCAGCTCAGAGGGAGGAGATACGCAGTATTTT
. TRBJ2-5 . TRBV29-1 CSVERGEGETQYF TGCAGCGTTGAAAGGGGGGAGGGGGAGACCCAGTACTTC
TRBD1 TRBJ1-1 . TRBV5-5 CASKGQLHTEAFF TGTGCCAGCAAGGGACAGCTTCACACTGAAGCTTTCTTT
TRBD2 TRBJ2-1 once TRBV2 CASTRTSGGNEQFF TGTGCCAGCACCAGGACTAGCGGGGGAAATGAGCAGTTCTTC
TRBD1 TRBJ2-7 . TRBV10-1 CASSEPPGQGTRRDF TGCGCCAGCAGTGAGCCCCCGGGACAGGGTACCCGTCGGGACTTC
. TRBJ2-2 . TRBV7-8 CASSLDGVDTGELFF TGTGCCAGCAGCTTAGACGGGGTCGACACCGGGGAGCTGTTTTTT
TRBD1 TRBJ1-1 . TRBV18 CASSPTGVPFF TGTGCCAGCTCACCTACAGGGGTGCCTTTCTTT
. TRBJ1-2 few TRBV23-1 CASSLGSFYGYTF TGCGCCAGCAGCCTAGGGAGTTTCTATGGCTACACCTTC
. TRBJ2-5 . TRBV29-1 CSVVRGGAETQYF TGCAGCGTTGTCAGAGGGGGTGCGGAGACCCAGTACTTC
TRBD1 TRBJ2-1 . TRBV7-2 CASSLRRQGKYNEQFF TGTGCCAGCAGCTTACGCCGACAGGGGAAGTACAATGAGCAGTTCTTC
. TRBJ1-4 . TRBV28 CASSGGDLEKLFF TGTGCCAGCAGTGGAGGGGACCTCGAAAAACTGTTTTTT
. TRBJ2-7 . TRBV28 CASNRQAPYEQYF TGTGCCAGCAACCGACAGGCTCCCTACGAGCAGTACTTC
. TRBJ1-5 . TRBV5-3 CARRPGSDNQPQHF TGTGCCAGGCGGCCGGGGTCAGATAATCAGCCCCAGCATTTT
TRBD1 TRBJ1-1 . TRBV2 CASSTRQGNTEAFF TGTGCCAGCAGTACCCGACAGGGGAACACTGAAGCTTTCTTT
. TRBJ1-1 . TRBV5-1 CASSLESAVGVTFF TGCGCCAGCAGCTTGGAATCGGCCGTCGGGGTGACATTCTTT
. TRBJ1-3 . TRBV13 CASSLQENTIYF TGTGCCAGCAGCTTACAGGAAAACACCATATATTTT
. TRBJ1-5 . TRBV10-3 CAIGVTGNNQPQHF TGTGCCATCGGGGTGACAGGAAACAATCAGCCCCAGCATTTT
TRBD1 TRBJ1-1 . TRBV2 CASSRTKGQGSPEAFF TGTGCCAGCAGTAGAACTAAGGGACAGGGGAGCCCTGAAGCTTTCTTT
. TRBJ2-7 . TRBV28 CASLNSRGYEQYF TGTGCCAGTTTAAATTCAAGGGGATACGAGCAGTACTTC
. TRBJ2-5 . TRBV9 CASSVAGVETQYF TGTGCCAGCAGCGTAGCAGGGGTGGAGACCCAGTACTTC
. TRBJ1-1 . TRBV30 CAWRLGWNTEAFF TGTGCCTGGAGGTTGGGCTGGAACACTGAAGCTTTCTTT
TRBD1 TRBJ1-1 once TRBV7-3 CASSATGQGQEAFF TGTGCCAGCAGCGCGACCGGACAGGGGCAAGAAGCTTTCTTT
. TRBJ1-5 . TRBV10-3 CAISDSGNQPQHF TGTGCCATCAGTGATTCGGGGAATCAGCCCCAGCATTTT
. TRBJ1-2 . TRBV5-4 CASSLGGGAVYGYTF TGTGCCAGCAGCTTGGGGGGAGGGGCGGTCTATGGCTACACCTTC
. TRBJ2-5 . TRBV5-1 CASCEGAREQETQYF TGCGCCAGCTGCGAGGGGGCGCGGGAACAAGAGACCCAGTACTTC
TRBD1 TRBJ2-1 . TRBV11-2 CASSFPGQANNEQFF TGTGCCAGCAGCTTTCCAGGACAGGCCAACAATGAGCAGTTCTTC
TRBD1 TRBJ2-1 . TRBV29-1 CSARGQGTNEQFF TGCAGCGCCCGGGGACAGGGGACGAATGAGCAGTTCTTC
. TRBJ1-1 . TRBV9 CASSPHHMNTEAFF TGTGCCAGCAGCCCTCACCACATGAACACTGAAGCTTTCTTT
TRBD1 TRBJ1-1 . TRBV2 CASSLQGAIMNTEAFF TGTGCCAGCAGTCTCCAGGGGGCCATCATGAACACTGAAGCTTTCTTT
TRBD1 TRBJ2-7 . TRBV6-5 CASSPGTGTRDEQYF TGTGCCAGCAGCCCAGGGACAGGGACTCGGGACGAGCAGTACTTC
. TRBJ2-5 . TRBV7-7 CASSSGSREETQYF TGTGCCAGCAGCTCGGGGTCGAGGGAAGAGACCCAGTACTTC
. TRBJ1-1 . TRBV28 CASRPSDSLNTEAFF TGTGCCAGCAGACCCTCGGACAGCCTGAACACTGAAGCTTTCTTT
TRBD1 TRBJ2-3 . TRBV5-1 CASSTTGASTDTQYF TGCGCCAGCAGCACCACAGGGGCTAGCACAGATACGCAGTATTTT
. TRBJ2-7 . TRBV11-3 CASSPGGQQPIYEQYF TGTGCCAGCAGCCCCGGGGGGCAGCAACCCATCTACGAGCAGTACTTC
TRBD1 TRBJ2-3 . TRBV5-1 CASSEQGTRTDTQYF TGCGCCAGCAGCGAACAGGGGACCCGCACAGATACGCAGTATTTT
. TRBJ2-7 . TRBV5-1 CASSQLGGKEQYF TGCGCCAGCAGCCAATTGGGGGGAAAGGAGCAGTACTTC
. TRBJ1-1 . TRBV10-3 CAIGEGHDTEAFF TGTGCCATCGGGGAGGGGCACGACACTGAAGCTTTCTTT
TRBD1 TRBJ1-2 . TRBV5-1 CASSFGFGQGNYGYTF TGCGCCAGCAGCTTTGGCTTTGGACAGGGGAACTATGGCTACACCTTC